This record covers a single T cell receptor beta chain. Antigen specificity is unknown. The entry originates in a study of T cell responses to AZD1222 COVID-19 vaccine. TCRdb keeps only in-frame clones here, not all; method: immunoSEQ multiplex PCR. This table has 150,000 or so clones, roughly 94% appearing once. Study-wide points: Two AZD1222 administrations were followed by greater Spike-specific TCR breadth and depth. Repertoires were obtained solely post-peak T cell response. Females outnumbered males among donors, who were mostly white British; clonal diversity was possibly underestimated. Across spike, vaccine-associated CD4 TCRs were found, dominant at 160-218 and 743-854.

This receptor was taken from an adult who received the AZD1222 COVID-19 vaccine. The specimen was peripheral blood, collected 28 days after the second AZD1222 dose.

The CDR3 nucleotides read TGTGCCAGCTCAACGTCCTCAGGGGTTACTGGAAACACCATATATTTT. Encoded protein: CASSTSSGVTGNTIYF. The chain joins TRBV18 to TRBJ1-3, with D perhaps TRBD1 (6 bases). CDR1 and CDR2 (germline): KGHSH, LQKENI. The CDR3 is 16 residues long. V was shortened by 5 bases and J by 2 bases, with 16 bases between the two germline ends.